This is a list of T cell receptor beta chains from one sample in a study of identical twins. TCRdb called the 5' RACE reads again in MiXCR, with one record for every CDR3 protein. The data hold 540,000 or so distinct CDR3 sequences, with 20% to 25% observed a single time. Another study also made use of these data, one on yellow fever vaccine responses in identical twins.

The sequenced material came from CD4+ T cells sorted from blood. All receptors come from a woman under 30 in good health. Both conserved end residues are trimmed from each CDR3. Fields, in order: V gene, CDR3 protein.

TRBV7-8,ASSPGHPGAGELF
TRBV6-2/TRBV6-3,ASTQLAGPYNEQF
TRBV29-1,SVQDGPKNIQY
TRBV7-9,ASSRSPAPEAF
TRBV28,ASSLISSGRPEQY
TRBV5-1,ASSLSSGTGELF
TRBV2,ASSLAGALSEDTQY
TRBV28,ASSLLLAGAPTDTQY
TRBV12-3/TRBV12-4,ASSLRGAEKLF
TRBV12-3/TRBV12-4,ASRAGLPEQF
TRBV5-1,ASSLKPGTSSYNEQF
TRBV10-3,AISEGLAGTIHEQY
TRBV3-1,ASSQSGGRTEAF
TRBV7-9,ASSYRQLNTGELF
TRBV27,ASSFYDVGFAGELF
TRBV18,ASSPGTMDTQY
TRBV4-1,ASSQGDRAYNEQF
TRBV19,ASSIGSYEQY
TRBV5-1,ASTLLGTFTDTQY
TRBV4-1,ASSQAWGGSGTGELF
TRBV6-4,ASSVPGARYGYT
TRBV18,ASSPVTSGSGDTQY
TRBV7-8,ASTRGTMGEQY
TRBV5-1,ASSLEVWGASEAF
TRBV10-3,AISEPGQGADNEQF
TRBV11-2,ASSFQGPSTGELF
TRBV20-1,SARIQSGGAYNEQF
TRBV24-1,ATSRASGKDGNEQF
TRBV18,ASSPSPGGARNTGELF
TRBV18,ASSPRADKNIQY
TRBV10-2,ASSVPPVVGSNQPQH
TRBV11-1,ASSQGQATQY
TRBV5-1,ASSARQGGNEQF
TRBV20-1,SAQFPAGTPITDTQY
TRBV12-3/TRBV12-4,ASRKKTHGAKNIQY
TRBV5-1,ASSGIQGRYTEAF
TRBV7-2,ASSLVGTNLNTGELF
TRBV10-3,AISDVRNNEQF
TRBV7-9,ASSNRGGGELF
TRBV5-1,ASSLNGETNNEQF
TRBV7-9,ALLEFLSGANVLT
TRBV12-3/TRBV12-4,ASTPGPHATNEKLF
TRBV5-1,ASSSPGLAGVGELF
TRBV12-3/TRBV12-4,ASSYMRNQPQH
TRBV6-2/TRBV6-3,ASSRIPKITSGGPTPTDTQY
TRBV7-8,ASSFGGPGLAGYNEQF
TRBV12-3/TRBV12-4,ASSETGQNNSPLH
TRBV20-1,SAVTSGGAGANVLT
TRBV9,ASSVVPGSSYNEQF